A single sample is the source of the 18 T cell receptor beta chains below, sequenced in a study of cytomegalovirus exposure and HLA in healthy donors. The PCR made use of 60 Vbeta and 13 Jbeta primers. Measured with immunoSEQ multiplex PCR; TCRdb has only the in-frame clones, and not every one. This table has roughly 100,000 clones, less than 85% appearing once. The source material was PBMCs. All receptors derive from a man between 25 and 39 years old in good health and CMV-seropositive.

This clone was seen once. This chain uses TRBV30 with TRBJ1-5; the match to TRBD1 covers 7 bases. CDR1 and CDR2 (germline): GTSNPN, SVGIG (reference sequence). The CDR3 is 12 residues long. The trim removed 5 bases at V and 6 bases at J, leaving 4 bases unmatched. CDR3 DNA sequence: TGTGCCTGGGGAACAGGGGCTCAGCCCCAGCATTTT. Translating gives CAWGTGAQPQHF.

This chain joins TRBV13 and TRBJ2-7; 8 positions match TRBD1. CDR1 and CDR2 (germline): PRHDT, FYEKMQ (reference sequence). This CDR3 is built from 15 residues. Losses at the gene ends were 6 bases for V and 3 bases for J; bases not matched to a gene: 10. CDR3 DNA sequence: TGTGCCAGCAGTTCCGGGACAGGAAATCGCTACGAGCAGTACTTC. It is translated as CASSSGTGNRYEQYF.

CDR3 loop: CASSPMNTEAFF. The DNA of the CDR3 is TGTGCCAGCAGCCCCATGAACACTGAAGCTTTCTTT. The chain employs TRBV16 and TRBJ1-1; no clear D gene. Germline CDR1 reads KGHSY; CDR2 reads FQNENV. The CDR3 consists of 12 residues. Trimming cost V 4 bases and J 0 bases, with 3 bases left between them.

A word on this clone: Within the sample, other DNA sequences also encode this same CDR3. The V call is TRBV5-1, the J call TRBJ2-2; D uncertain. Germline-derived CDR1 and CDR2 are SGHRS and YFSETQ. The CDR3 has 13 residues. V lost 0 bases and J 4 bases, leaving 4 bases between the germline ends. The CDR3 DNA follows: TGCGCCAGCAGCTTGGGGCCCACCGGGGAGCTGTTTTTT. It yields the protein CASSLGPTGELFF.

This clone was seen only once. This chain links TRBV6-1 with TRBJ2-1; tentative D call: TRBD2 (6 bases). Trimming shortened V by 5 bases and J by 8 bases, and 16 bases separated the two germline ends. Germline CDR1 and CDR2: MNHNS and SASEGT. The CDR3 totals 14 residues. This chain's CDR3 is CASSLRAGRHEQFF. The DNA of the CDR3 is TGTGCCAGCAGTTTAAGGGCGGGGCGGCATGAGCAGTTCTTC.

In this sample, this clone turned up a few times. The rearrangement links TRBV29-1 to TRBJ2-3; possibly TRBD2 for D (7 bases). Germline V CDR1 and CDR2: SQVTM, ANQGSEA. V dropped 5 bases and J dropped 1 base, with 16 bases sitting between them. This CDR3 has 15 residues. CDR3 residues: CSVRGGFLGTDTQYF. The CDR3 nucleotides are TGCAGCGTTAGGGGGGGATTCCTCGGCACAGATACGCAGTATTTT.

The chain joins TRBV18 to TRBJ2-3, with 9 positions matching TRBD2. V gave up 2 bases and J gave up 12 bases; unmatched junction bases: 9. CDR1 is KGHSH, CDR2 LQKENI, per germline. This CDR3 has 14 amino acids. CDR3 DNA: TGTGCCAGCTCACCAGTGGAGCGGGAGGATCTTCAGTATTTT. It is translated as CASSPVEREDLQYF.

J is TRBJ1-1 and V is TRBV5-4, with D uncertain. V was pared by 0 bases and J by 1 base, with 7 bases between. The CDR3 length is 14 residues. Germline CDR1 SGHNT, CDR2 YYREEE (reference sequence). The DNA for the CDR3 is TGTGCCAGCAGCTTGGAACAGCCGAACACTGAAGCTTTCTTT. Protein product: CASSLEQPNTEAFF.

The chain joins TRBV6-5 to TRBJ2-2; the match to TRBD2 covers 7 bases. Trimming at V came to 4 bases and at J to 4 bases, leaving 9 bases not matched to a gene. Germline-derived CDR1 and CDR2 are MNHEY and SVGAGI. The CDR3 is 16 residues long. The CDR3 here is CASSSGREGITGELFF. In nucleotides, the CDR3 is TGTGCCAGCAGTTCGGGGAGGGAAGGGATCACCGGGGAGCTGTTTTTT.

This clone has only one observation. The chain carries TRBV4-2 and TRBJ2-7; D call uncertain. CDR3 length: 17 residues. Germline lookup yields CDR1 LGHNA and CDR2 YNFKEQ. V lost 0 bases and J lost 0, with 15 bases in between. The CDR3 DNA reads as TGTGCCAGCAGCCAAGATATGTTTGGAACTAACTCCTACGAGCAGTACTTC. It translates to CASSQDMFGTNSYEQYF.

The chain joins TRBV28 to TRBJ2-7; TRBD1 agrees at 7 bases. V was clipped by 6 bases and J by 3 bases; unmatched bases: 8. The V gene's germline CDR1 is MDHEN and CDR2 SYDVKM. CDR3 length: 14 amino acids. For the CDR3, the DNA is TGTGCCAGCAGCCCCCGGACAGGTTACTACGAGCAGTACTTC. Encoded protein: CASSPRTGYYEQYF.

The chain recombines TRBV19 with TRBJ1-5, with D unresolved. Germline V CDR1 and CDR2: LNHDA, SQIVND (reference sequence). The CDR3 is 12 residues long. V shed 6 bases and J shed 9 bases, with 12 bases lying between them. In nucleotides, the CDR3 is TGTGCCAGTAGAATCATAGGCGGGCCCCAGCATTTT. Protein product: CASRIIGGPQHF.

The chain joins TRBV6-1 to TRBJ2-5; 9 nucleotides match TRBD1. The CDR3 sequence is 14 residues long. V was pared by 6 bases and J by 4 bases, with 6 bases of the junction left unmatched. The germline gives CDR1 MNHNS, CDR2 SASEGT. DNA of the CDR3: TGTGCCAGCAGGCCCGACAGGGGGGTAGAGACCCAGTACTTC. Translating it yields CASRPDRGVETQYF.

This rearrangement joins TRBV6-5 to TRBJ1-4, with D perhaps matching TRBD1 (5 bases). Per germline, CDR1 MNHEY and CDR2 SVGAGI. The V gene lost 7 bases and the J gene lost 4 bases, with 16 bases spanning the gap. The CDR3 runs to 15 residues. The CDR3 bases are TGTGCCAGCACTCACCGAGGGGAGGTTAATGAAAAACTGTTTTTT. Amino acid sequence: CASTHRGEVNEKLFF.

The genes are TRBV5-4 and TRBJ2-1; TRBD1 matches at 7 bases. Trimming took 0 bases from V and 7 from J; bases not matched to a gene: 4. Germline V gives CDR1 SGHNT, CDR2 YYREEE (reference sequence). The CDR3 extends over 14 amino acids. Here the CDR3 reads CASSLVDRRNEQFF. The CDR3 DNA follows: TGTGCCAGCAGCTTGGTGGACAGGAGGAATGAGCAGTTCTTC.

The chain combines TRBV2 with TRBJ2-7, with D possibly matching TRBD1 (6 bases). The V gene's germline CDR1 is SNHLY and CDR2 FYNNEI. The V gene lost 8 bases and the J gene lost 2 bases, with 16 bases spanning the gap. The CDR3 runs to 14 residues. The CDR3 sequence: CASRAVGTTYEQYV. CDR3 bases: TGTGCCAGCCGTGCAGTGGGGACAACCTACGAGCAGTACGTC.

This clone was counted between two and nine times. Written as DNA, the CDR3 is TGTGCCAGCAGTAGGTTAGCGGGAGTTAGCTACGAGCAGTACTTC. Translated: CASSRLAGVSYEQYF. The rearrangement links TRBV27 to TRBJ2-7, with 9 positions matching TRBD2. Per the germline V gene, CDR1 is MNHEY and CDR2 is SMNVEV (reference sequence). Losses at the gene ends were 5 bases for V and 3 bases for J; bases not matched to a gene: 8. The CDR3 contains 15 residues.

In its sample, this clone was seen a few times. This chain joins TRBV11-2 and TRBJ1-1, with no clear D. V was cut by 5 bases and J by 4 bases, with 8 bases left in between. The CDR3 runs to 12 residues. CDR1 SGHAT and CDR2 FQNNGV come from the germline V gene. The CDR3 loop reads CASSPLRTEAFF. CDR3 sequence (DNA): TGTGCCAGCAGCCCCCTTCGCACTGAAGCTTTCTTT.